One and the same sample provided the 19 T cell receptor beta chains below, sequenced in a study of beta chain features in type 1 diabetes. All of the isolated RNA was reverse transcribed, so expressed TCRB transcripts were sequenced. Only in-frame clones appear in the TCRdb table, and some are missing; sequencing was by immunoSEQ multiplex PCR. The data hold 250,000 to 350,000 clones, with 14% observed a single time. The sample comprised central memory CD4+ T cells from blood. These receptors were obtained from a man aged 25-45 years in good health.

This rearrangement joins TRBV6-9 to TRBJ2-7; D not resolved. The V gene's germline CDR1 is MNHGY and CDR2 SVAAGI. The ends were cut back, 8 bases at V and 6 bases at J, with 2 bases in the middle. The CDR3 extends over 8 amino acids. CDR3 in amino acids: CASFEQYF. The CDR3 DNA is TGTGCCAGCTTCGAGCAGTACTTC.

This chain joins TRBV6-6 and TRBJ2-7; no firm D call. This CDR3 contains 11 residues. Germline V lookup: CDR1 MNHNY, CDR2 SVGAGI (reference sequence). Trimming shortened V by 11 bases and J by 3 bases, and 11 bases separated the two germline ends. The CDR3 is CAGKIFYEQYV. Written as DNA, the CDR3 is TGTGCCGGGAAAATATTCTACGAGCAGTACGTC.

This clone has more than one count but fewer than ten. This chain connects TRBV29-1 to TRBJ2-1; D call uncertain. Per the germline V gene, CDR1 is SQVTM and CDR2 is ANQGSEA. Between the trimmed V and J ends, which lost 7 bases and 10 bases, there was a span of 20 bases. CDR3 length equals 13 residues. The CDR3 DNA reads TGCAGCGCTTCTTCAGAACTAAAACGGGAGCAGTTCTTC. It translates to CSASSELKREQFF.

As DNA, the CDR3 is TGTGCCAGCAGCTTAGACAGTTTATGGCAGTACTTC. Protein sequence: CASSLDSLWQYF. V usage is TRBV7-6 and J usage is TRBJ2-7; D unclear. This CDR3 is 12 amino acids long. The V gene lost 1 base and the J gene lost 9 bases, with 10 bases spanning the gap. The germline V gene encodes CDR1 SGHVS and CDR2 FNYEAQ.

J is TRBJ2-3 and V is TRBV5-5; 9 bases fit TRBD2. Trimming at V came to 2 bases and at J to 4 bases, leaving 8 bases not matched to a gene. The CDR3 is 16 amino acids. Looked up from germline, CDR1 is SGHKS and CDR2 is YYEKEE (reference sequence). This chain's CDR3 is CASSLVGTSWPDTQYF. CDR3 nucleotides: TGTGCCAGCAGCTTAGTAGGGACTAGCTGGCCAGATACGCAGTATTTT.

The chain is built from TRBV2 and TRBJ1-1; D is undetermined. V was shortened by 4 bases and J by 6 bases, with 9 bases between the two germline ends. Germline loops: CDR1 SNHLY, CDR2 FYNNEI. This CDR3 contains 12 residues. The CDR3 DNA follows: TGTGCCAGCAGTGTAATTAGGGCTGAAGCTTTCTTT. Its protein product is CASSVIRAEAFF.

The J gene is TRBJ2-3, the V gene TRBV4-1; D may be TRBD1 or TRBD2 (5 bases each). This CDR3 is built from 15 residues. The V and J ends lost 5 bases and 4 bases respectively, with 16 bases between them. Per the germline V gene, CDR1 is MGHRA and CDR2 is YSYEKL. The CDR3 here is CASSSGTAKSDTQYF. Here the CDR3 DNA reads TGCGCCAGCAGCTCGGGGACCGCGAAGTCAGATACGCAGTATTTT.

Points on this clone: A much larger clone differs from this one at a single base, so this may be a read error. The chain is built from TRBV6-1 and TRBJ1-6, with 7 bases fitting TRBD1. This CDR3 region has 13 residues. The germline V gene has CDR1 MNHNS and CDR2 SASEGT. V lost 6 bases, J lost 7 bases, and 3 bases stayed unmatched. CDR3 bases: TGTGCCAGCAGCTTGACAGGGAATTCACCCCTCCACTTT. It yields the protein CASSLTGNSPLHF.

This clone was counted at least ten times. This CDR3 is also generated by other DNA sequences in the sample. This chain links TRBV7-9 with TRBJ1-2; D uncertain. Germline V gene data show CDR1 as SEHNR and CDR2 as FQNEAQ (reference sequence). The CDR3 spans 14 residues. The V gene lost 1 base and the J gene lost 1 base, with 7 bases spanning the gap. The CDR3 sequence: CASSLGASNYGYTF. CDR3 coding DNA: TGTGCCAGCAGCTTAGGGGCCAGTAACTATGGCTACACCTTC. Full variable domain (remainder filled in from reference TRBV7-9 and TRBJ1-2): DTGVSQNPRHKITKRGQNVTFRCDPISEHNRLYWYRQTLGQGPEFLTYFQNEAQLEKSRLLSDRFSAERPKGSFSTLEIQRTEQGDSAMYLCASSLGASNYGYTFGSGTRLTVV.

The chain is built from TRBV2 and TRBJ2-2, with 10 bases fitting TRBD2. Losses at the gene ends were 4 bases for V and 7 bases for J; bases not matched to a gene: 6. The germline V gene encodes CDR1 SNHLY and CDR2 FYNNEI. The CDR3 has 15 amino acids. The CDR3 DNA reads as TGTGCCAGCAGTGTCGGTAGCGGGGGGCTCGGGGAGCTGTTTTTT. Encoded protein: CASSVGSGGLGELFF.

In its sample, this clone was seen many times. The chain recombines TRBV6-5 with TRBJ2-1; unclear D gene. With 6 bases removed from V and 15 bases from J, the gap between germline ends came to 15 bases. CDR3 size: 11 residues. The germline gives CDR1 MNHEY, CDR2 SVGAGI. In DNA form, the CDR3 reads TGTGCCAGCAGCATAGGCAGAAGCATGTTCTTC. It yields the protein CASSIGRSMFF.

This clone was detected a few times. The chain is built from TRBV6-6 and TRBJ2-5; perhaps TRBD2 as D (5 bases). The V gene lost 0 bases and the J gene lost 4 bases, with 9 bases spanning the gap. CDR3 length: 14 residues. Germline V CDR1 and CDR2: MNHNY, SVGAGI (reference sequence). The CDR3 DNA sequence: TGTGCCAGCAGTTACTCTGGCAGCGGAGAGACCCAGTACTTC. It specifies CASSYSGSGETQYF.

The chain is built from TRBV10-3 and TRBJ1-2; 9 nucleotides match TRBD1. This CDR3 has 16 amino acids. Looked up from germline, CDR1 is ENHRY and CDR2 is SYGVKD. Trimming removed 4 bases from V and 8 bases from J; junction bases left unmatched: 14. The CDR3 nucleotides are TGTGCCATCAGTGGATCAGTTGGGACAGGGTCTCGCGGCTACACCTTC. Its translation is CAISGSVGTGSRGYTF.

This clone has just a few counts. The chain joins TRBV29-1 to TRBJ2-3; tentatively, D is TRBD1 or TRBD2 (5 bases each). Per germline, CDR1 SQVTM and CDR2 ANQGSEA. V lost 0 bases to trimming and J lost 7 bases, with 14 bases between them. The CDR3 loop spans 14 amino acids. The CDR3 bases are TGCAGCGTTGAAGACACAGGACTGGGAAATACGCAGTATTTT. The encoded protein is CSVEDTGLGNTQYF.

This clone was seen more than once but under ten times. The rearrangement uses TRBV11-3 and TRBJ2-5, with 7 bases that match TRBD1. After removal of 6 bases from V and 5 bases from J, the junction contained 9 bases not matched to a gene. The CDR3 is 14 amino acids. The germline V gene encodes CDR1 SGHNT and CDR2 YENEEA. The CDR3 sequence is CASRNYRGGETQYF. CDR3 nucleotides: TGTGCCAGCAGAAACTACAGGGGCGGCGAGACCCAGTACTTC.

The V and J genes are TRBV15 and TRBJ2-3; 8 positions match TRBD1. The CDR3 is made up of 17 amino acids. Germline assignment: CDR1 LNHNV and CDR2 YYDKDF (reference sequence). V shed 2 bases, J shed 1 base, and the junction held 8 bases outside the gene matches. The CDR3 region is CATSRSRDRFGTDTQYF. CDR3 DNA: TGTGCCACCAGCAGATCCCGGGACAGGTTCGGCACAGATACGCAGTATTTT. Based on the CDR3 plus reference TRBV15 and TRBJ2-3, the full variable domain is DAMVIQNPRYQVTQFGKPVTLSCSQTLNHNVMYWYQQKSSQAPKLLFHYYDKDFNNEADTPDNFQSRRPNTSFCFLDIRSPGLGDTAMYLCATSRSRDRFGTDTQYFGPGTRLTVL.

The V call is TRBV6-5, the J call TRBJ1-5, with TRBD1 as a possible D gene (5 bases). V lost 6 bases to trimming and J lost 10 bases, with 19 bases between them. There are 14 residues in the CDR3. The V gene's germline CDR1 is MNHEY and CDR2 SVGAGI. The CDR3 nucleotides read TGTGCCAGCAGCGAAGGGACGGAATTCAGTCCCCAGCATTTT. Translating it yields CASSEGTEFSPQHF.

The chain combines TRBV7-8 with TRBJ2-5; 7 positions agree with TRBD1. Germline V lookup: CDR1 SGHVS, CDR2 FQNEAQ. The CDR3 covers 15 residues. V lost 1 base, J lost 2 bases, and 4 bases stayed unmatched. The CDR3 sequence: CASSLGPRGQETQYF. The CDR3 nucleotides read TGTGCCAGCAGCTTAGGTCCCAGGGGGCAAGAGACCCAGTACTTC.

This clone has a handful of counts. This sequence joins TRBV4-2 and TRBJ1-2; tentative D call: TRBD1 (6 bases). The CDR3 has 15 amino acids. The germline V gene has CDR1 LGHNA and CDR2 YNFKEQ. Deletions cut 5 bases from V and 7 bases from J, with 20 bases between. The CDR3 reads CASSLQSGVEAGYTF. Written as DNA, the CDR3 is TGTGCCAGCAGCTTACAGTCAGGGGTCGAGGCTGGCTACACCTTC.